A single sample is the source of the 5 T cell receptor beta chains below, sequenced in a study of control samples from healthy donors and cancer patients. Here immunoSEQ multiplex PCR was the method, and the copy in TCRdb shows in-frame clones only, minus some. The sample records approximately 180,000 clones, around 94% being singletons. Specimen: blood. These receptors all stem from a woman under 30 in good health.

This chain uses TRBV19 with TRBJ1-4; D is possibly TRBD1 (5 bases). The CDR3 runs 15 residues. CDR1 is LNHDA, CDR2 SQIVND, per germline (reference sequence). The germline V and J ends were trimmed by 3 bases and 8 bases, with 16 bases remaining between them. The CDR3 nucleotides read TGTGCCAGTAGTATGGGCCGGGACCGCAGAGAAAAACTGTTTTTT. It translates to CASSMGRDRREKLFF. The full variable domain, with the rest looked up from reference TRBV19 and TRBJ1-4, is DGGITQSPKYLFRKEGQNVTLSCEQNLNHDAMYWYRQDPGQGLRLIYYSQIVNDFQKGDIAEGYSVSREKKESFPLTVTSAQKNPTAFYLCASSMGRDRREKLFFGSGTQLSVL.

This chain uses TRBV6-5 with TRBJ1-5; possible D gene TRBD1, 5 bases. This CDR3 has 14 amino acids. The V end lost 7 bases, the J end lost 3 bases, and 13 bases lay between the germline ends. In germline, CDR1 is MNHEY, CDR2 SVGAGI. CDR3 DNA: TGTGCCAGCAACGAAGGGGCCGTCAATCAGCCCCAGCATTTT. This encodes CASNEGAVNQPQHF.

Comment on this clone: Other nucleotide sequences from this sample produce the same CDR3. This chain joins TRBV11-2 and TRBJ1-2; TRBD1 agrees at 8 bases. Trimming took 5 bases from V and 5 from J; bases not matched to a gene: 7. Germline V gene data show CDR1 as SGHAT and CDR2 as FQNNGV. This CDR3 region has 14 residues. The CDR3 bases are TGTGCCAGCAGCCCCAGACAGGGGATTTATGGCTACACCTTC. Protein sequence: CASSPRQGIYGYTF.

The chain couples TRBV28 to TRBJ2-4; D gene uncertain. The CDR3 has 16 residues. Germline CDR1 MDHEN, CDR2 SYDVKM. V dropped 5 bases and J dropped 5 bases, with 19 bases sitting between them. CDR3 sequence reads: CASSRPETFPQNIQYF. DNA for the CDR3: TGTGCCAGCAGTCGGCCGGAGACGTTCCCACAAAACATTCAGTACTTC.

The rearrangement uses TRBV28 and TRBJ2-3, with TRBD2 matching over 7 bases. Germline CDR1 MDHEN, CDR2 SYDVKM. J gave up 8 bases and V 10 bases, and 15 bases lay outside the gene matches. The CDR3 is 14 amino acids. This chain's CDR3 is CATSPGLTPGTQYF. CDR3 nucleotide sequence: TGTGCCACTTCCCCGGGACTAACGCCCGGTACGCAGTATTTT.